This TCR beta chain was sequenced for a study of Ad26.COV2.S vaccination and SARS-CoV-2 variants. Across the whole study: Ad26.COV2.S shots went into the muscle once or twice, 56 days apart. Overall study results and limits: People who got the vaccine or the placebo had similar non-spike TCR breadth. Spike-specific TCR breadth was greater after Ad26.COV2.S than placebo.

V gave up 3 bases and J gave up 5 bases; unmatched junction bases: 6. The CDR3 totals 16 residues. Germline CDR1 and CDR2: LNHDA and SQIVND (reference sequence). Sequencing was performed with immunoSEQ multiplex PCR; in TCRdb, only in-frame clones are kept and a portion is missing. This table has around 400,000 clones, roughly four fifths appearing once. Note on this clone: What it binds is unknown.

Treatment given: roughly 19 received Ad26.COV2.S at low or high dose, single or two shots; about 5 received placebo; per-sample allocation not given. Specimen acquisition occurred on day 63 following the initial vaccine or placebo injection. Donation was by an adult aged 18-55 years who was in Boston. The J gene is TRBJ2-7, the V gene TRBV19; 14 bases are shared with TRBD2. This specimen was peripheral blood, taken in a trial of Ad26.COV2.S vaccine versus placebo. This clonotype was sampled from a person between 18 and 60 years old who received the Ad26.COV2.S COVID-19 vaccine or a placebo. The CDR3 DNA is TGTGCCAGTAGTATTGGGACTAGCGGGAGCTTGCACGAGCAGTACTTC. It yields the protein CASSIGTSGSLHEQYF.